This is a list of T cell receptor beta chains from one sample in a study of cytomegalovirus exposure and HLA in healthy donors. Profiling relied on immunoSEQ multiplex PCR, and the TCRdb table lists in-frame clones only, not all of them. Of about 55,000 clones listed, 65% to 80% are singletons. Sequences were obtained from PBMCs. These receptors came from a man between 40 and 49 years old in good health and CMV-seropositive. The CDR3 runs from the conserved cysteine through the conserved F or W. A D gene is named only where the DNA matches it firmly. Clone size is not always given. Where it is, it says once, few, many or a class for expanded clones.

v_call,clone_size,j_call,d_call,cdr3_aa,cdr3_nt
TRBV6-5,hyperexpanded,TRBJ1-1,TRBD1,CASRRQGATEAFF,TGTGCCAGCAGGCGACAGGGGGCAACTGAAGCTTTCTTT
TRBV2,NA,TRBJ1-5,NA,CASSGELTERQPQHF,TGTGCCAGCAGTGGAGAACTTACAGAGCGGCAGCCCCAGCATTTT
TRBV7-8,NA,TRBJ2-7,TRBD1,CASSLGTGGEQYF,TGTGCCAGCAGCTTGGGAACAGGGGGCGAGCAGTACTTC
TRBV5-1,NA,TRBJ1-2,NA,CASSRARTGNYGYTF,TGCGCCAGCAGCCGCGCCCGAACAGGGAACTATGGCTACACCTTC
TRBV5-1,NA,TRBJ1-5,NA,CASSLVSESPQHF,TGCGCCAGCAGCTTGGTATCGGAGAGTCCCCAGCATTTT
TRBV6-1,NA,TRBJ2-5,TRBD2,CASSEDRSGGWQETQYF,TGTGCCAGCAGTGAAGATCGTAGCGGGGGTTGGCAAGAGACCCAGTACTTC
TRBV18,few,TRBJ1-1,TRBD1,CASSPSTGEGNTEAFF,TGTGCCAGCTCACCATCAACAGGGGAAGGGAACACTGAAGCTTTCTTT
TRBV7-8,once,TRBJ1-3,NA,CASSLRGISGNTIYF,TGTGCCAGCAGCTTACGGGGGATCTCTGGAAACACCATATATTTT
TRBV9,few,TRBJ1-2,NA,CASSPTGKQLNYGYTF,TGTGCCAGCAGCCCTACAGGGAAACAACTGAACTATGGCTACACCTTC
TRBV6-5,NA,TRBJ2-3,TRBD1,CASSYAGTGHTDTQYF,TGTGCCAGCAGTTACGCTGGGACAGGGCACACAGATACGCAGTATTTT
TRBV6-4,NA,TRBJ1-6,TRBD1,CASSPGQVNSPLHF,TGTGCCAGCAGTCCGGGACAGGTTAATTCACCCCTCCACTTT
TRBV18,NA,TRBJ1-5,TRBD1,CASSPGTENQPQHF,TGTGCCAGCTCACCGGGGACAGAAAATCAGCCCCAGCATTTT
TRBV2,NA,TRBJ2-3,NA,CASLRDSHTDTQYF,TGTGCCAGCCTACGGGACTCCCACACAGATACGCAGTATTTT
TRBV5-4,NA,TRBJ2-7,TRBD1,CASSFDRGGEQYF,TGTGCCAGCAGCTTCGACAGGGGAGGCGAGCAGTACTTC
TRBV27,NA,TRBJ1-5,NA,CASSLSHDGDQPQHF,TGTGCCAGCAGTTTATCCCACGACGGAGATCAGCCCCAGCATTTT
TRBV19,few,TRBJ2-1,TRBD1,CASRRGPGYNEQFF,TGTGCCAGTAGAAGGGGGCCCGGATACAATGAGCAGTTCTTC
TRBV14,once,TRBJ1-5,NA,CASSQGGGSVPQHF,TGTGCCAGCAGCCAGGGGGGGGGATCAGTTCCCCAGCATTTT
TRBV5-1,NA,TRBJ2-1,TRBD2,CASSSGTSGGAMRNEQFF,TGCGCCAGCAGCTCCGGGACTAGCGGGGGGGCGATGCGGAATGAGCAGTTCTTC
TRBV19,NA,TRBJ2-1,NA,CASTPRRTDSYTYNEQFF,TGTGCCAGTACCCCAAGACGGACAGATTCCTACACCTACAATGAGCAGTTCTTC
TRBV5-4,NA,TRBJ1-2,NA,CASSLQVTAIRGGYTF,TGTGCCAGCAGCTTGCAAGTAACAGCCATACGGGGTGGCTACACCTTC
TRBV9,NA,TRBJ1-4,TRBD1,CASSAQGGLGEKLFF,TGTGCCAGCAGCGCCCAGGGGGGCTTGGGTGAAAAACTGTTTTTT
TRBV28,NA,TRBJ1-5,TRBD1,CASSASDRGGGQPQHF,TGTGCCAGCAGCGCATCGGACAGGGGGGGCGGTCAGCCCCAGCATTTT
TRBV29-1,NA,TRBJ2-7,TRBD1,CSVPSVGQFLYEQYF,TGCAGCGTTCCGTCTGTGGGACAGTTCCTCTACGAGCAGTACTTC
TRBV7-2,NA,TRBJ2-7,NA,CASSLEGGQDSYEQYF,TGTGCCAGCAGCTTAGAGGGAGGACAGGACTCCTACGAGCAGTACTTC
TRBV20-1,NA,TRBJ2-7,NA,CSAVQDEQYF,TGCAGTGCCGTACAGGACGAGCAGTACTTC
TRBV19,NA,TRBJ2-3,NA,CASRRGDSGGTDTQYF,TGTGCCAGTAGACGCGGGGACTCCGGGGGTACAGATACGCAGTATTTT
TRBV6-6,NA,TRBJ2-5,TRBD2,CASRKGTSGGRLQYF,TGTGCCAGCAGAAAAGGGACTAGCGGGGGCCGCCTCCAGTACTTC
TRBV2,few,TRBJ2-7,TRBD1,CASSTGTGSYEQYF,TGTGCCAGCAGTACCGGGACAGGGTCCTACGAGCAGTACTTC
TRBV5-1,NA,TRBJ1-4,NA,CASSLDGSLLRF,TGCGCCAGCAGCTTGGACGGCAGCCTCTTGAGGTTT
TRBV29-1,NA,TRBJ2-7,TRBD1,CSAGQGNGEQYF,TGCAGCGCGGGACAGGGTAACGGCGAGCAGTACTTC
TRBV5-1,NA,TRBJ1-3,NA,CASSLANAGSGNTIYF,TGCGCCAGCAGCTTGGCCAACGCAGGTTCGGGAAACACCATATATTTT
TRBV5-4,NA,TRBJ2-5,NA,CASSVSGGGGRTQYF,TGTGCCAGCAGCGTCAGTGGCGGGGGCGGTCGGACCCAGTACTTC
TRBV5-4,NA,TRBJ2-1,TRBD2,CASSYGTSGGSYNEQFF,TGTGCCAGCAGCTACGGGACTAGCGGGGGGTCGTACAATGAGCAGTTCTTC
TRBV2,NA,TRBJ2-1,TRBD1,CASGRPGTAYNEQFF,TGTGCCAGCGGCCGCCCCGGGACAGCCTACAATGAGCAGTTCTTC
TRBV5-1,NA,TRBJ1-1,TRBD1,CASSARQGMNTEAFF,TGCGCCAGCAGCGCCCGACAGGGGATGAACACTGAAGCTTTCTTT
TRBV19,NA,TRBJ1-2,NA,CASRDQVGPHGYTF,TGTGCCAGTAGGGACCAGGTGGGGCCCCATGGCTACACCTTC
TRBV30,NA,TRBJ1-3,TRBD1,CAWSLDRDLTPSSGNTIYF,TGTGCCTGGAGCCTTGACAGGGATCTAACTCCTAGCTCTGGAAACACCATATATTTT
TRBV5-1,NA,TRBJ2-2,NA,CASSLYPGANTGELFF,TGCGCCAGCAGCTTGTATCCAGGGGCGAACACCGGGGAGCTGTTTTTT
TRBV5-4,NA,TRBJ2-1,NA,CASSLGTSLYNEQFF,TGTGCCAGCAGCCTTGGGACTTCTCTCTACAATGAGCAGTTCTTC
TRBV7-6,NA,TRBJ2-3,NA,CASRAGVGTDTQYF,TGTGCCAGCAGGGCAGGGGTCGGCACAGATACGCAGTATTTT
TRBV5-1,NA,TRBJ1-5,TRBD1,CASSPGGLDQPQHF,TGCGCCAGCAGCCCAGGGGGCTTAGATCAGCCCCAGCATTTT
TRBV6-1,NA,TRBJ1-5,NA,CASHSGNQPQHF,TGTGCCAGTCACAGTGGCAATCAGCCCCAGCATTTT
TRBV4-1,once,TRBJ1-2,NA,CASSQAVDRPYGYTF,TGCGCCAGCAGTCAGGCAGTAGACAGGCCCTATGGCTACACCTTC
TRBV29-1,NA,TRBJ2-5,TRBD2,CSAYSPASGGETQYF,TGCAGCGCTTACTCTCCGGCTAGCGGGGGTGAGACCCAGTACTTC
TRBV6-6,NA,TRBJ1-1,TRBD1,CASRTGTGGRRTEAFF,TGTGCCAGCAGAACCGGGACAGGGGGCAGGAGGACTGAAGCTTTCTTT
TRBV7-2,NA,TRBJ2-3,NA,CASSQGGRGTDTQYF,TGTGCCAGCAGCCAAGGGGGAAGGGGGACAGATACGCAGTATTTT
TRBV18,NA,TRBJ1-1,NA,CASSWGVMNTEAFF,TGTGCCAGCTCATGGGGGGTCATGAACACTGAAGCTTTCTTT
TRBV4-1,NA,TRBJ1-1,TRBD1,CASSKIGGFRGTEAFF,TGCGCCAGCAGCAAGATAGGAGGCTTCAGGGGGACTGAAGCTTTCTTT